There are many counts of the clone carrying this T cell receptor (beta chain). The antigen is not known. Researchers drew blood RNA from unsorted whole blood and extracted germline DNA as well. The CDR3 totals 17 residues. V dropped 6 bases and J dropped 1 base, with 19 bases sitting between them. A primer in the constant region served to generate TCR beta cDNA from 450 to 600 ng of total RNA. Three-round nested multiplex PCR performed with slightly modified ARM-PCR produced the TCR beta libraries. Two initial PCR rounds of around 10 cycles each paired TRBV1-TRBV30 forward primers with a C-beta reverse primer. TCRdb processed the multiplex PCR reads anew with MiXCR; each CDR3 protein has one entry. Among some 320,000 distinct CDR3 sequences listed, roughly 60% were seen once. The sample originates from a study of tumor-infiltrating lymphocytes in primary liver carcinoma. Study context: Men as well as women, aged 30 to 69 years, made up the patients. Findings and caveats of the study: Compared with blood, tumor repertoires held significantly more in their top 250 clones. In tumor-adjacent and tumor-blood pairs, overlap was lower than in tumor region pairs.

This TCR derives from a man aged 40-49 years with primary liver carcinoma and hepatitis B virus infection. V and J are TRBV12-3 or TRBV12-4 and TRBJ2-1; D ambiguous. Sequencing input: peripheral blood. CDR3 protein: CASRRQGPQRSYNEQFF. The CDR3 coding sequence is TGTGCCAGCAGACGTCAAGGTCCCCAAAGGTCCTACAATGAGCAGTTCTTC.